The 32 T cell receptor beta chains in this list originate from one sample, sequenced in a study of human T cells and chemical hapten exposure. Documented time point: pre-sensitization, week 0. Indicated treatment: therapeutic diphenylcyclopropenone sensitization with weekly scalp DPC. TCRdb reprocessed the RACE reads via MiXCR and lists one record per CDR3 protein. The sample includes around 300,000 distinct CDR3 sequences, over 5% seen only once; the top ten take about 8.7%. The source was whole blood, collected in connection with sensitization to the hapten diphenylcyclopropenone (DPC). The receptors here all came from a woman aged 18-29 years with alopecia areata. Some clones in this sample may be carry-over from other donors' samples.

This clonotype was counted only a few times. J is TRBJ1-5 and V is TRBV7-2; a weak D match, TRBD1 (6 bases). Trimming stripped 3 bases from V and 1 base from J, with 10 bases between. This CDR3 spans 15 amino acids. The V gene's germline CDR1 is SGHTA and CDR2 FQGNSA. The CDR3 DNA is TGTGCCAGCAGCTTCTCCAGGGGCAGCAATCAGCCCCAGCATTTT. Translating gives CASSFSRGSNQPQHF.

This clonotype was counted a few times. The rearrangement uses TRBV7-3 and TRBJ2-3; 8 bases fit TRBD2. CDR3 length: 15 amino acids. J lost 3 bases, V lost 5 bases, and 7 bases had no gene match. Germline V gene sequence: CDR1 SGHTA, CDR2 FQGTGA. CDR3 sequence: CASSPGRAGTDTQYF. CDR3 sequence (DNA): TGTGCCAGCAGCCCCGGGAGGGCGGGTACAGATACGCAGTATTTT.

This sequence joins TRBV18 and TRBJ1-6, with 9 bases that match TRBD1. V lost 6 bases and J lost 0; bases outside the gene matches: 9. This CDR3 is 18 amino acids long. From germline, CDR1 is KGHSH and CDR2 LQKENI. CDR3 bases: TGTGCCAGCTCGCGGAGCGGACAGGGGAGCTCCTATAATTCACCCCTCCACTTT. Amino acids: CASSRSGQGSSYNSPLHF.

Remarks on this clonotype: This sequence may be a read error, since a much larger clone differs from it by one base. V gene TRBV4-3 combines with J gene TRBJ1-5; TRBD1 matches at 7 bases. There are 18 residues in the CDR3. The junction had 8 bases not matched to a gene; V was cut back by 0 bases and J by 0 bases. The V gene's germline CDR1 is LGHNA and CDR2 YSLEER. Here the CDR3 DNA reads TGCGCCAGCAGCCAAGATCCGACAGGGCTAAGTAGCAATCAGCCCCAGCATTTT. This gives the protein CASSQDPTGLSSNQPQHF.

This clonotype has only a few counts. J is TRBJ1-6 and V is TRBV27; 9 positions agree with TRBD1. The ends lost 1 base at V and 9 bases at J; junction bases unmatched: 7. The CDR3 is 16 amino acids. The germline CDR1 and CDR2 sequences are MNHEY and SMNVEV (reference sequence). This CDR3 reads CASSLFPTGGGSPLHF. The DNA of the CDR3 is TGTGCCAGCAGTTTATTTCCGACAGGGGGGGGTTCACCCCTCCACTTT.

This clonotype was observed at least ten times. The genes are TRBV28 and TRBJ2-7, with 9 bases matching TRBD1. In germline, CDR1 is MDHEN, CDR2 SYDVKM. This CDR3 has 14 amino acids. After removal of 7 bases from V and 7 bases from J, the junction contained 11 bases not matched to a gene. CDR3 in amino acids: CASTYRDRVWEQYF. In nucleotides, the CDR3 is TGTGCCAGCACCTACCGGGACAGGGTTTGGGAGCAGTACTTC. Combining the CDR3 with reference TRBV28 and TRBJ2-7 gives the whole variable domain DVKVTQSSRYLVKRTGEKVFLECVQDMDHENMFWYRQDPGLGLRLIYFSYDVKMKEKGDIPEGYSVSREKKERFSLILESASTNQTSMYLCASTYRDRVWEQYFGPGTRLTVT.

A remark on this clonotype: A much bigger clone sits one base away, suggesting this may be a read error. V usage is TRBV6-2 or TRBV6-3 and J usage is TRBJ1-5, with D possibly being TRBD1 (5 bases). This CDR3 has 13 amino acids. CDR1 is MNHEY and CDR2 is SVGEGT in the germline V gene. The V end was cut by 2 bases, the J end by 4 bases, with 6 bases between. The CDR3 reads CASSYQGNQPQHF. In DNA form, the CDR3 reads TGTGCCAGCAGTTACCAGGGTAATCAGCCCCAGCATTTT.

The chain joins TRBV7-2 to TRBJ2-7; 13 positions match TRBD2. The CDR3 has 12 residues. Trimming at V came to 5 bases and at J to 9 bases, leaving 1 base not matched to a gene. CDR1 SGHTA and CDR2 FQGNSA come from the germline V gene. The CDR3 sequence is CASSRLAGGQYF. The CDR3 DNA follows: TGTGCCAGCAGCCGACTAGCGGGGGGGCAGTACTTC.

This clonotype was counted ten times or more. The chain is built from TRBV11-3 and TRBJ1-1; D unresolved. The CDR3 sequence is 13 residues long. Per germline, CDR1 SGHNT and CDR2 YENEEA. Trimming took 5 bases from V and 3 from J, leaving 10 bases between them. The CDR3 region has the DNA TGTGCCAGCAGCGATGACGGGGACACTGAAGCTTTCTTT. Its translation is CASSDDGDTEAFF.

In its sample, this clonotype was seen a few times. The V gene is TRBV3-1, the J gene TRBJ2-3; D gene uncertain. Germline CDR1 is LGHDT and CDR2 is YNNKEL (reference sequence). The V and J ends lost 4 bases and 2 bases respectively, with 10 bases between them. The CDR3 has 14 residues. The CDR3 bases are TGTGCCAGCAGCCGGCAACCCGTCACAGATACGCAGTATTTT. This gives the protein CASSRQPVTDTQYF.

This clonotype was detected ten times or more. The genes are TRBV12-3 or TRBV12-4 and TRBJ1-2, with D possibly TRBD1 on 5 matching bases. V lost 3 bases to trimming and J lost 7 bases, with 12 bases between them. The CDR3 runs 13 residues. The CDR3 DNA is TGTGCCAGCAGTTTCCAGGGTGCAGGTGGCTACACCTTC. Its protein product is CASSFQGAGGYTF.

This clonotype has a handful of counts. The chain links TRBV12-5 to TRBJ2-5; 9 nucleotides agree with TRBD1. The V and J ends lost 1 base and 5 bases, in that order; junction bases with no gene match: 5. The CDR3 spans 15 residues. The germline V gene encodes CDR1 LGHNT and CDR2 FRNRAP. The CDR3 here is CASGLGITGGETQYF. Here the CDR3 DNA reads TGTGCTAGTGGTTTGGGGATAACAGGGGGCGAGACCCAGTACTTC.

This clonotype has a handful of counts. This rearrangement joins TRBV6-5 to TRBJ2-2, with a possible D match to TRBD2 (5 bases). The CDR3 is made up of 14 amino acids. The germline CDR1 and CDR2 sequences are MNHEY and SVGAGI. V was shortened by 8 bases and J by 0 bases, with 10 bases between the two germline ends. The CDR3 DNA is TGTGCCAGCTCGACGGGGACGAACACCGGGGAGCTGTTTTTT. Protein sequence: CASSTGTNTGELFF.

This clonotype was found a few times. J is TRBJ2-3 and V is TRBV6-2 or TRBV6-3; 9 positions agree with TRBD2. J lost 5 bases, V lost 6 bases, and 9 bases had no gene match. The CDR3 extends over 15 amino acids. The germline CDR1 and CDR2 sequences are MNHEY and SVGEGT. The CDR3 is CASSQRAGGQDTQYF. Written as DNA, the CDR3 is TGTGCCAGCAGCCAACGTGCGGGGGGGCAAGATACGCAGTATTTT.

The sample holds a few counts of this clonotype. The V gene is TRBV6-6, the J gene TRBJ1-4, with 7 nucleotides matching TRBD1. With V trimmed by 0 bases and J by 8 bases, 3 bases remained unmatched. The CDR3 extends over 14 amino acids. Germline CDR1 reads MNHNY; CDR2 reads SVGAGI (reference sequence). For the CDR3, the DNA is TGTGCCAGCAGTTACTCGAGGGACAGCGAAAAACTGTTTTTT. It translates to CASSYSRDSEKLFF.

This clonotype appeared many times. The chain couples TRBV20-1 to TRBJ1-3; a weak D match, TRBD1 (5 bases). Germline V gene lookup returns CDR1 DFQATT and CDR2 SNEGSKA (reference sequence). This CDR3 is built from 11 residues. The V end was cut by 7 bases, the J end by 2 bases, with 6 bases between. CDR3 amino acids: CSGGAGNTIYF. CDR3 nucleotides: TGCAGTGGAGGGGCTGGAAACACCATATATTTT.

This clonotype has a handful of counts. The chain carries TRBV20-1 and TRBJ2-7; 7 nucleotides align to TRBD2. J lost 7 bases, V lost 6 bases, and 15 bases had no gene match. The CDR3 totals 14 residues. The germline gives CDR1 DFQATT, CDR2 SNEGSKA (reference sequence). As DNA, the CDR3 is TGCAGTGCCCCGCGGGAGACTTTCCCGGGGGAGCAGTACTTC. Its protein is CSAPRETFPGEQYF.

The V gene is TRBV5-1, the J gene TRBJ1-2; D remains unclear. CDR3 length equals 12 residues. Germline assignment: CDR1 SGHRS and CDR2 YFSETQ. V was trimmed by 6 bases and J by 11 bases, leaving 17 bases between them. CDR3 protein: CASKSQDLIYTF. CDR3 DNA sequence: TGCGCCAGCAAGTCCCAGGACTTGATTTACACCTTC.

This clonotype was recorded at least ten times. This sequence joins TRBV4-2 and TRBJ2-3; 10 bases map to TRBD2. Looked up from germline, CDR1 is LGHNA and CDR2 is YNFKEQ. The CDR3 is 18 amino acids. J gave up 5 bases and V 0 bases, and 11 bases lay outside the gene matches. Here the CDR3 reads CASSQDFGLAGAIDTQYF. In DNA, the CDR3 is TGTGCCAGCAGCCAAGATTTTGGCCTAGCGGGGGCAATAGATACGCAGTATTTT.

The rearrangement uses TRBV7-9 and TRBJ1-1, with 10 bases that match TRBD1. The CDR3 runs 15 residues. V lost 5 bases and J lost 4; bases outside the gene matches: 7. CDR1 is SEHNR, CDR2 FQNEAQ, per germline (reference sequence). The CDR3 DNA follows: TGTGCCAGCAGCATGTGGGACAGGGGAGTCACTGAAGCTTTCTTT. The encoded protein is CASSMWDRGVTEAFF.

This clonotype was counted at least ten times. The chain couples TRBV6-5 to TRBJ2-3; 10 positions match TRBD2. From germline, CDR1 is MNHEY and CDR2 SVGAGI. The length of the CDR3 is 16 residues. V lost 6 bases and J lost 5; bases outside the gene matches: 11. CDR3 sequence reads: CASSRASGGAGDTQYF. As DNA, the CDR3 is TGTGCCAGCAGCAGAGCGAGCGGGGGGGCCGGAGATACGCAGTATTTT.

This clonotype was picked up many times. V gene TRBV7-2 combines with J gene TRBJ1-1, with D possibly TRBD1 on 5 matching bases. There are 13 residues in the CDR3. CDR1 and CDR2 (germline): SGHTA, FQGNSA. V was pared by 1 base and J by 5 bases, with 8 bases between. CDR3 residues: CASSLGAGTEAFF. CDR3 bases: TGTGCCAGCAGCTTAGGTGCAGGGACTGAAGCTTTCTTT.

This clonotype was seen a few times. CDR3 sequence (DNA): TGTGCCAGCAGCTTAGCCGCGGGGGCAGCCCACAATGAGCAGTTCTTC. The encoded protein is CASSLAAGAAHNEQFF. The V call is TRBV7-3, the J call TRBJ2-1, with TRBD2 as a possible D gene (7 bases). The CDR3 sequence is 16 residues long. Germline CDR1 is SGHTA and CDR2 is FQGTGA. V was clipped by 2 bases and J by 5 bases, with 16 bases between them.

This clonotype turned up a few times. The chain joins TRBV12-3 or TRBV12-4 to TRBJ1-1, with 7 positions matching TRBD1. CDR3 length: 14 amino acids. With V trimmed by 5 bases and J by 5 bases, 8 bases remained unmatched. This CDR3 reads CASSRGQPDTEAFF. Here the CDR3 DNA reads TGTGCCAGCAGTCGGGGACAGCCCGATACTGAAGCTTTCTTT.

This clonotype was recorded at least ten times. The rearrangement uses TRBV6-6 and TRBJ2-6; tentatively, D is TRBD1 or TRBD2 (5 bases each). V dropped 6 bases and J dropped 0 bases, with 18 bases sitting between them. The CDR3 is 18 residues long. Germline V gene lookup returns CDR1 MNHNY and CDR2 SVGAGI (reference sequence). CDR3 in DNA: TGTGCCAGCAGAGGAGACAGCGGATCCAACTCTGGGGCCAACGTCCTGACTTTC. This gives the protein CASRGDSGSNSGANVLTF.

In its sample, this clonotype was seen many times. The chain has TRBV6-1 and TRBJ2-1, with TRBD2 as a possible D gene (6 bases). This CDR3 has 16 residues. Germline values: CDR1 MNHNS, CDR2 SASEGT. V shed 7 bases and J shed 0 bases, with 16 bases lying between them. The CDR3 coding sequence is TGTGCCAGCACCAAAGGGGAGGTGCGCTCCTACAATGAGCAGTTCTTC. Amino acid sequence: CASTKGEVRSYNEQFF.

The V call is TRBV2, the J call TRBJ1-1; a weak D match, TRBD1 (6 bases). CDR1 is SNHLY, CDR2 FYNNEI, per germline. The CDR3 covers 14 residues. The V end lost 5 bases, the J end lost 1 base, and 11 bases lay between the germline ends. As DNA, the CDR3 is TGTGCCAGCAGTCTTCTGACAGGGAACACTGAAGCTTTCTTT. It codes for CASSLLTGNTEAFF.

This clonotype turned up a few times. The rearrangement joins TRBV20-1 to TRBJ1-5; 7 bases line up with TRBD1. The CDR3 spans 15 residues. The germline gives CDR1 DFQATT, CDR2 SNEGSKA (reference sequence). Trimming cost V 5 bases and J 0 bases; bases outside gene matches: 7. The CDR3 DNA follows: TGCAGTGCTTCTGCAGGGGGGCATAGCAATCAGCCCCAGCATTTT. It translates to CSASAGGHSNQPQHF.

This rearrangement joins TRBV21-1 to TRBJ2-7. TRBV21-1 is an annotated pseudogene. The CDR3 spans 14 residues. The CDR3 region is CASSINREEWEQYF. The CDR3 DNA reads as TGTGCCAGCAGCATAAATCGAGAAGAGTGGGAGCAGTACTTC.

This clonotype appeared many times. The chain is built from TRBV6-6 and TRBJ2-3, with D perhaps TRBD1 or TRBD2 (5 bases each). CDR3 length: 15 amino acids. V lost 2 bases and J lost 0, with 9 bases in between. Germline CDR1 MNHNY, CDR2 SVGAGI (reference sequence). CDR3 sequence (DNA): TGTGCCAGCAGTTACAGGGACGTTAGCACAGATACGCAGTATTTT. Protein: CASSYRDVSTDTQYF.

There are many counts of this clonotype. V is TRBV7-9 and J is TRBJ2-1; D gene ambiguous. Germline CDR1 reads SEHNR; CDR2 reads FQNEAQ (reference sequence). Deletions cut 1 base from V and 8 bases from J, with 6 bases between. The CDR3 has 12 residues. The DNA for the CDR3 is TGTGCCAGCAGCTTAGTGGGATATGAGCAGTTCTTC. It codes for CASSLVGYEQFF.

This CDR3 reads CASSPRTGDYQPQHF. CDR3 DNA: TGTGCCAGCAGCCCCCGAACAGGGGATTACCAGCCCCAGCATTTT. The V and J genes are TRBV7-8 and TRBJ1-5; 7 nucleotides align to TRBD1. J gave up 7 bases and V 5 bases, and 11 bases lay outside the gene matches. Germline assignment: CDR1 SGHVS and CDR2 FQNEAQ. This CDR3 comprises 15 residues.